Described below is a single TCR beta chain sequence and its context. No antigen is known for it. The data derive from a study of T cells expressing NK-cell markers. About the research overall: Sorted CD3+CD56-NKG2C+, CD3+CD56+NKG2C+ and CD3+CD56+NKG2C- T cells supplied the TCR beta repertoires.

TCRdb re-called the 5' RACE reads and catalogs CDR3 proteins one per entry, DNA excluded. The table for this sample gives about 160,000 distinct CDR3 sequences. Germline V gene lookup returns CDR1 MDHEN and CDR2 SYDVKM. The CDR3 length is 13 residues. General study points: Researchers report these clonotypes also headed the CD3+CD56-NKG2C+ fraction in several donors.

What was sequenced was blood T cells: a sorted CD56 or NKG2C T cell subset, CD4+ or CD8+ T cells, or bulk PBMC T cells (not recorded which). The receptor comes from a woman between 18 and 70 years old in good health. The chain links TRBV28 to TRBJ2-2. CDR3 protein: CASSRMWGGELFF.